Listed here are 6 T cell receptor beta chains from one sample, sequenced in a study of T cells expressing NK-cell markers. TCRdb reprocessed the 5' RACE reads, with one entry per CDR3 protein and no DNA. The sample holds 400,000 to 450,000 distinct CDR3 sequences. Sequencing was carried out using blood T cells: a sorted CD56 or NKG2C T cell subset, CD4+ or CD8+ T cells, or bulk PBMC T cells (not recorded which). These TCRs come from a woman aged 18-70 years in good health.

This chain connects TRBV3-1 to TRBJ2-3; TCRdb reports TRBD1, a call that lacks DNA to check it against. This CDR3 is 13 amino acids long. Germline CDR1 LGHDT, CDR2 YNNKEL (reference sequence). The CDR3 here is CASSQPGADTQYF.

The gene calls are TRBV12-3 or TRBV12-4 and TRBJ2-4; the TCRdb call, TRBD1, lacks DNA for checking. The CDR3 runs 13 residues. The CDR3 reads CASSLGQGYIQYF.

The chain employs TRBV20-1 and TRBJ2-1; TCRdb's assignment of TRBD2 cannot be checked, as there is no DNA. The CDR3 runs 15 residues. The germline V gene has CDR1 DFQATT and CDR2 SNEGSKA (reference sequence). The CDR3 loop reads CSASSGTSVNNEQFF.

The chain carries TRBV28 and TRBJ1-2; TCRdb outputs TRBD1, but without DNA this stays unchecked. Germline values: CDR1 MDHEN, CDR2 SYDVKM. The CDR3 is made up of 14 amino acids. This chain's CDR3 is CASSPDREVYGYTF.

This rearrangement joins TRBV11-2 to TRBJ2-3; TCRdb reports TRBD1, a call that lacks DNA to check it against. The CDR3 is made up of 14 amino acids. Germline V CDR1 and CDR2: SGHAT, FQNNGV. The CDR3: CASSPWTGGDTQYF.

The CDR3 is CASSLERDPRRQETQYF. V usage is TRBV7-8 and J usage is TRBJ2-5; TCRdb picks TRBD2, but there is no DNA to check that call. Germline-derived CDR1 and CDR2 are SGHVS and FQNEAQ. The CDR3 covers 17 residues.